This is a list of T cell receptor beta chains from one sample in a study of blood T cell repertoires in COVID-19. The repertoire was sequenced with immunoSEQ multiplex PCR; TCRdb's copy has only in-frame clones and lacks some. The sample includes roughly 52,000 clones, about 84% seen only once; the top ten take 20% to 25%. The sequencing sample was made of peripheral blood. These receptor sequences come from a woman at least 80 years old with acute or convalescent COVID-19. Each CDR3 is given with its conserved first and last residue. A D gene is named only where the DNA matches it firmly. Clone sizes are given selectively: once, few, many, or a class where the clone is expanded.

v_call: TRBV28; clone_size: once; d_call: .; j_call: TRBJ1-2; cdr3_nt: TGTGCCAGCAGTCCCTCTGCAGGGCCCTACTATGGCTACACCTTC; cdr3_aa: CASSPSAGPYYGYTF
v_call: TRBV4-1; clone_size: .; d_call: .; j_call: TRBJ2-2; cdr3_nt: TGCGCCAGCAGCCAAGCTAGCCGGGCCACGACCGGGGAGCTGTTTTTT; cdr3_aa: CASSQASRATTGELFF
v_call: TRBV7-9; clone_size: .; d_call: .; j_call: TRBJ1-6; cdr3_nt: TGTGCCAGCAGCTTAAATGAGAATTCACCCCTCCACTTT; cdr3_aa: CASSLNENSPLHF
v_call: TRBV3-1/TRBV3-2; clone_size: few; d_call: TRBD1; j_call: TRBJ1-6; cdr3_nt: TGTGCCAGCAGCCAAACCGGGACAGGGTGGGATTCACCCCTCCACTTT; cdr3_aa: CASSQTGTGWDSPLHF
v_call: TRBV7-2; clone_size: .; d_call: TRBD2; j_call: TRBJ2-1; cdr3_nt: TGTGCCAGCAGCTTAACGTTTGAAATAGCGGGATACAATGAGCAGTTCTTC; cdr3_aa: CASSLTFEIAGYNEQFF
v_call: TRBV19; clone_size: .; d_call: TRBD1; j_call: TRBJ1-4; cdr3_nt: TGTGCCAGTAGGGTGAGAGGGGGCGCGGTTAATGAAAAACTGTTTTTT; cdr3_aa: CASRVRGGAVNEKLFF
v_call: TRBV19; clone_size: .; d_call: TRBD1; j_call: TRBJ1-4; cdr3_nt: TGTGCCAGTACCCGGACAGGGAAAGGTGAAAAACTGTTTTTT; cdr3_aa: CASTRTGKGEKLFF
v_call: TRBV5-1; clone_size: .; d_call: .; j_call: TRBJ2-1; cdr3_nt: TGCGCCAGCAGCGCCGACAGAGTCCACAATGAGCAGTTCTTC; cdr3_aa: CASSADRVHNEQFF
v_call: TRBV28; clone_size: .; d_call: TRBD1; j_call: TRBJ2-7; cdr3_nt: TGTGCCAGCAGTGACCGGGACAGGGGATCCGACGAGCAGTACTTC; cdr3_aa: CASSDRDRGSDEQYF
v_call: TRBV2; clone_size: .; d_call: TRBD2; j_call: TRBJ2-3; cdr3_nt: TGTGCCAGCAGTCTTCGGACTAGCGGGGGGATGCAGTATTTT; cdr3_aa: CASSLRTSGGMQYF
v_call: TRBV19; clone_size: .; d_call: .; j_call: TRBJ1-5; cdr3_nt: TGTGCCAGTAGTATAATGGCGGGAGGGGGAATCAATCAGCCCCAGCATTTT; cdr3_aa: CASSIMAGGGINQPQHF
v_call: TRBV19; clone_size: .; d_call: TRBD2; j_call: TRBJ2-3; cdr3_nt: TGTGCCAGTAGTATGGGACTAGAGGGGCAGTATTTT; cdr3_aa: CASSMGLEGQYF
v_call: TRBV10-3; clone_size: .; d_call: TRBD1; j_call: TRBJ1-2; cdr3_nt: TGTGCCATCACCCCGGGACAGAACTATGGCTACACCTTC; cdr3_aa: CAITPGQNYGYTF
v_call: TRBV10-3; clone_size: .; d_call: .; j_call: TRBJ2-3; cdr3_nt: TGTGCCATCAGCCTTCAGGGGAGAGGTGAAGATACGCAGTATTTT; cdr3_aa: CAISLQGRGEDTQYF
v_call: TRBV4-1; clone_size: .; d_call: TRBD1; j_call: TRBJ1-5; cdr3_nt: TGCGCCAGCAGCCAAGGACAGGGACCTCAGCATTTT; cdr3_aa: CASSQGQGPQHF
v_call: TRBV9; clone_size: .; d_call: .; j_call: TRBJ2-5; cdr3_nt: TGTGCCAGCAGCGTAGCGTGGGGCCTGCAAGAGACCCAGTACTTC; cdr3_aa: CASSVAWGLQETQYF
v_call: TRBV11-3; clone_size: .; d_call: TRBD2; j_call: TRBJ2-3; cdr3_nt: TGTGCCAGCAGCTTATCCCCCGGGACTAGTATTCCAGATACGCAGTATTTT; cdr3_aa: CASSLSPGTSIPDTQYF
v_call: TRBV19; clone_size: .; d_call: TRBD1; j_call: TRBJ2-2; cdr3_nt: TGTGCCAGTAGTATATCAGGGGGCGTGGGCACCGGGGAGCTGTTTTTT; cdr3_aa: CASSISGGVGTGELFF
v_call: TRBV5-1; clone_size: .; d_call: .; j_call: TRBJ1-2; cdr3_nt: TGCGCCAGCAGCTTGGGGCAGAACTATGGCTACACCTTC; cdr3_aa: CASSLGQNYGYTF
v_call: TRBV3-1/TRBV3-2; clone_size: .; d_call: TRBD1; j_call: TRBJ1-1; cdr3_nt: TGTGCCAGCAGCCAGTCCCCGGGACAGGGACCCAACACTGAAGCTTTCTTT; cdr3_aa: CASSQSPGQGPNTEAFF
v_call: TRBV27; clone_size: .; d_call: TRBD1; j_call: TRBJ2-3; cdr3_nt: TGTGCCAGCAGTTTATCGGACAGGCCGAGCACAGATACGCAGTATTTT; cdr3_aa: CASSLSDRPSTDTQYF
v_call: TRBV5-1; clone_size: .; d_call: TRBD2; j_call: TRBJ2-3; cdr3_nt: TGCGCCAGCAGCCGGGGACTAAAAGATACGCAGTATTTT; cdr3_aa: CASSRGLKDTQYF
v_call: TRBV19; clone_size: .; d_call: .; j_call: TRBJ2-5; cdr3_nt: TGTGCCAGTTCCGACAGCTTCCAGGCGACCCAGTACTTC; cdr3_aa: CASSDSFQATQYF
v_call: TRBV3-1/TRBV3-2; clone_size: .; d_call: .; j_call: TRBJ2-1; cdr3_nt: TGTGCCAGCAGCCAAGATGGGCTAAGGCCCGCTGAGCAGTTCTTC; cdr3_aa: CASSQDGLRPAEQFF
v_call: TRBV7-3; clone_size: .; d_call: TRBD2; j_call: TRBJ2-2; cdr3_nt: TGTGCCAGCAGCCCGGGAGGAGCCGGGGAGCTGTTTTTT; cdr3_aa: CASSPGGAGELFF
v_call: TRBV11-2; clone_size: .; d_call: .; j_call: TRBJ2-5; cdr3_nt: TGTGCCAGCAGCTTCCCTAGCTCGCAGACCCAGTACTTC; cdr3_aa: CASSFPSSQTQYF
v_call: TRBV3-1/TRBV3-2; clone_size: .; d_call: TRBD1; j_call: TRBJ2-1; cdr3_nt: TGTGCCAGCAGCCCACCGGGACAGGGGTCGCAGTTCTTC; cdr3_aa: CASSPPGQGSQFF
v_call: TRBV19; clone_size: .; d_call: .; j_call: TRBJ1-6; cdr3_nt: TGTGCCAGTAGTCTTCCAGGGCGTTCACCCCTCCACTTT; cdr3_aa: CASSLPGRSPLHF
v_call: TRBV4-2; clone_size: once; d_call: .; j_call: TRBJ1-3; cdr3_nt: TGTGCCAGCAGCCAAGGTCCCACAGCTATCTCTGGAAACACCATATATTTT; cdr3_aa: CASSQGPTAISGNTIYF
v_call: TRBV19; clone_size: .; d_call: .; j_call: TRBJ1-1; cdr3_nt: TGTGCCAGTAGTATATTTCAAAAAGCTTTCTTT; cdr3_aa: CASSIFQKAFF
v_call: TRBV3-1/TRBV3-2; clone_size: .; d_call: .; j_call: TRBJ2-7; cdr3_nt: TGTGCCAGCAGCCAATTAGACAGGCCCCCCTACGAGCAGTACTTC; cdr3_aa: CASSQLDRPPYEQYF
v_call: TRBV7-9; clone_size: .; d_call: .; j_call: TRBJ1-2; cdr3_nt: TGTGCCAGCAGCTTCGGGCAGGGTTTGAGTCTCCGGGGCTACACCTTC; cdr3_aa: CASSFGQGLSLRGYTF
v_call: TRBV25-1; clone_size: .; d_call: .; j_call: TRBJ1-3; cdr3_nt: TGTGCCAGCAGTGATCGGCAGGGGTTCGGAAACACCATATATTTT; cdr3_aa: CASSDRQGFGNTIYF
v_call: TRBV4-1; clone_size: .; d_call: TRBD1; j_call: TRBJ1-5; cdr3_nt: TGCGCCAGCAGCCAGCGACAGGGACTTAGCAATCAGCCCCAGCATTTT; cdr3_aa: CASSQRQGLSNQPQHF
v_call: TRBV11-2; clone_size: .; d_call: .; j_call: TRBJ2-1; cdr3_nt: TGTGCCGGGTCGGGGAACCTTTATAATGAGCAGTTCTTC; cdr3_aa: CAGSGNLYNEQFF
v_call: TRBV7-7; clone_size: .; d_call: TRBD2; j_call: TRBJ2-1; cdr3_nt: TGTGCTAGCAGCTCGACCGGGACTAGCGGGATCAATGAGCAGTTCTTC; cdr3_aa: CASSSTGTSGINEQFF